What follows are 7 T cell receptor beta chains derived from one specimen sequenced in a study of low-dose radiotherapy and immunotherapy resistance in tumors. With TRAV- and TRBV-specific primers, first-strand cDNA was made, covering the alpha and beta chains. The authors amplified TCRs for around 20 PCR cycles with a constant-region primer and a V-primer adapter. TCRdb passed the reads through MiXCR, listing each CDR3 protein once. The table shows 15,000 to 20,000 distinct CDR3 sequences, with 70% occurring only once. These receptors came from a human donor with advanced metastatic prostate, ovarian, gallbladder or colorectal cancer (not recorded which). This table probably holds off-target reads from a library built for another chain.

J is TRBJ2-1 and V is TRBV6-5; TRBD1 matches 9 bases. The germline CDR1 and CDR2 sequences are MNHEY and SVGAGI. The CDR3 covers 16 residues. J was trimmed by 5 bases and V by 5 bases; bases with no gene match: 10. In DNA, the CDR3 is TGTGCCAGCAGTGAACTGGGACAGGGTTTGAACAATGAGCAGTTCTTC. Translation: CASSELGQGLNNEQFF.

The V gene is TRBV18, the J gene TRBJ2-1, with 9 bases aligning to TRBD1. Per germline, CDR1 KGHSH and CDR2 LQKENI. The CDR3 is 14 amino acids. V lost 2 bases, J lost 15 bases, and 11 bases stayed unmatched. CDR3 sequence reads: CASSPGTGGELPFF. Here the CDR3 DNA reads TGTGCCAGCTCACCAGGCACAGGGGGCGAACTCCCGTTCTTC.

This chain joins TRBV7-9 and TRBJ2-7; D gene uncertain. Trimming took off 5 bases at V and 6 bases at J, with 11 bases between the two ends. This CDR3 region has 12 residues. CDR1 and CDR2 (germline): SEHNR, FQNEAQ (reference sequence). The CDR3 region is CASSERVSEQYF. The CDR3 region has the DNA TGTGCCAGCAGCGAAAGAGTGAGCGAGCAGTACTTC.

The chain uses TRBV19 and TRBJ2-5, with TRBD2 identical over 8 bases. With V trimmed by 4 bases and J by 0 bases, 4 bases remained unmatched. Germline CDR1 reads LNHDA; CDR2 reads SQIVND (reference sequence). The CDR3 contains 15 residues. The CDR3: CASSTSGRYQETQYF. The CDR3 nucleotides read TGTGCCAGTAGTACTAGCGGGCGGTACCAAGAGACCCAGTACTTC.

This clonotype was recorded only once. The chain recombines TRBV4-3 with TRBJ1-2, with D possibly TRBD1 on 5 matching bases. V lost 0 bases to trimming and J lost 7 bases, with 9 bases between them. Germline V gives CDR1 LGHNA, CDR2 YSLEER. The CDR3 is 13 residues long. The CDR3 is CASSQERGLGYTF. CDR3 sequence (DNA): TGCGCCAGCAGCCAAGAGAGGGGACTTGGCTACACCTTC.

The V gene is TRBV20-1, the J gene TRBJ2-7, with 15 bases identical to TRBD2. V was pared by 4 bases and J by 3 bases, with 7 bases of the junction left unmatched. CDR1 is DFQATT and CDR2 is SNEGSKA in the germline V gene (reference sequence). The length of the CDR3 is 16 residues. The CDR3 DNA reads TGCAGTGCTACCGGGACTAGCGGGAGGACGGACTACGAGCAGTACTTC. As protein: CSATGTSGRTDYEQYF.

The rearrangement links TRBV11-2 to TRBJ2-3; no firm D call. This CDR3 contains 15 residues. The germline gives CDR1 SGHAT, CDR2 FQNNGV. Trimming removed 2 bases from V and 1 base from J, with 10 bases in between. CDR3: CASSLTGWGTDTQYF. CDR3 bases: TGTGCCAGCAGCTTAACCGGGTGGGGCACAGATACGCAGTATTTT.